The 26 T cell receptor beta chains given below trace back to one sample, sequenced in a study of OX40 agonist ivuxolimab in advanced cancers. The assay was immunoSEQ multiplex PCR, and TCRdb's table has in-frame clones only and misses some. The sample lists approximately 13,000 clones, over 80% seen once, with around two fifths in the top ten. The sample was CD4+ or CD8+ T cells sorted from blood, taken in a trial of the OX40 agonist ivuxolimab. Receptor source: an adult with an advanced solid tumor such as melanoma, head and neck, liver or kidney cancer.

V is TRBV9 and J is TRBJ2-3; 13 nucleotides agree with TRBD2. Germline V gene sequence: CDR1 SGDLS, CDR2 YYNGEE. The J segment lost 2 bases and the V segment lost 0 bases, leaving 6 bases of the junction unmatched. The CDR3 is 18 amino acids. The CDR3 spells CASSVGLAGGEPTDTQYF. CDR3 bases: TGTGCCAGCAGCGTAGGACTAGCGGGGGGTGAACCCACAGATACGCAGTATTTT.

This chain connects TRBV6-6 to TRBJ2-3, with D unclear. Germline CDR1 is MNHNY and CDR2 is SVGAGI (reference sequence). Deletions cut 1 base from V and 0 bases from J, with 5 bases between. This CDR3 contains 14 residues. CDR3 nucleotides: TGTGCCAGCAGTTACTATGGGAGCACAGATACGCAGTATTTT. Residues: CASSYYGSTDTQYF.

The V and J genes are TRBV25-1 and TRBJ2-7; D is unresolved. Looked up from germline, CDR1 is MGHDK and CDR2 is SYGVNS. V was shortened by 7 bases and J by 0 bases, with 16 bases between the two germline ends. The CDR3 is 15 residues long. CDR3 DNA: TGTGCCAGCACTATGGCGAACGGCGGCTCCTACGAGCAGTACTTC. It encodes CASTMANGGSYEQYF.

By sample share, this clone is medium-sized. V usage is TRBV10-3 and J usage is TRBJ2-5; 8 bases map to TRBD2. CDR1 is ENHRY, CDR2 SYGVKD, per germline. The CDR3 runs 16 residues. V lost 4 bases and J lost 7; bases outside the gene matches: 14. The CDR3 reads CAISGEELAAFGTQYF. In DNA form, the CDR3 reads TGTGCCATCAGTGGGGAAGAACTAGCGGCCTTTGGGACCCAGTACTTC.

This CDR3 reads CASSQAGTGVLSNQPQHF. The CDR3 bases are TGCGCCAGCAGCCAAGCCGGGACAGGTGTTTTGAGCAATCAGCCCCAGCATTTT. V and J are TRBV4-1 and TRBJ1-5; 8 bases agree with TRBD1. Germline V CDR1 and CDR2: MGHRA, YSYEKL. J lost 1 base, V lost 1 base, and 9 bases had no gene match. The CDR3 length is 18 residues.

The V gene is TRBV9, the J gene TRBJ2-2; the match to TRBD2 covers 12 bases. The CDR3 contains 15 residues. V trimming: 0 bases; J trimming: 6 bases; junction bases outside the gene matches: 0. CDR1 is SGDLS, CDR2 YYNGEE, per germline. CDR3 sequence: CASSVGLAGAGELFF. DNA of the CDR3: TGTGCCAGCAGCGTAGGACTAGCGGGAGCCGGGGAGCTGTTTTTT.

The V call is TRBV5-1, the J call TRBJ1-2; maybe TRBD1 (5 bases). V was shortened by 0 bases and J by 8 bases, with 14 bases between the two germline ends. The CDR3 is 14 amino acids. The germline gives CDR1 SGHRS, CDR2 YFSETQ. The DNA for the CDR3 is TGCGCCAGCAGCTTGGGGCCAGGGACGTTCGGCTACACCTTC. Encoded protein: CASSLGPGTFGYTF.

The V gene is TRBV9, the J gene TRBJ2-7, with D unclear. The CDR3 covers 13 residues. The V and J ends lost 3 bases and 6 bases respectively, with 13 bases between them. Per the germline V gene, CDR1 is SGDLS and CDR2 is YYNGEE. The CDR3 protein is CASSDASGAEQYF. In nucleotides, the CDR3 is TGTGCCAGCAGCGACGCGTCGGGCGCCGAGCAGTACTTC.

This clone was seen repeatedly, ten times or more. The genes are TRBV27 and TRBJ2-7; possible D gene TRBD2, 5 bases. The CDR3 loop spans 14 amino acids. Trimming pared 5 bases from V and 2 bases from J, leaving 13 bases between. Germline CDR1 is MNHEY and CDR2 is SMNVEV (reference sequence). The CDR3 DNA is TGTGCCAGCAGTGATACAGCCGGGGCCTACGAGCAGTACTTC. Translated: CASSDTAGAYEQYF.

CDR3: CASSVPGATENEQFF. The CDR3 bases are TGTGCCAGCAGCGTACCAGGGGCCACAGAGAATGAGCAGTTCTTC. This chain connects TRBV9 to TRBJ2-1; perhaps TRBD1 as D (6 bases). Per germline, CDR1 SGDLS and CDR2 YYNGEE. The CDR3 totals 15 residues. With 1 base removed from V and 7 bases from J, the gap between germline ends came to 15 bases.

The chain uses TRBV19 and TRBJ2-7; no firm D call. V lost 5 bases and J lost 5, with 7 bases in between. The CDR3 runs to 11 residues. Germline V gene data show CDR1 as LNHDA and CDR2 as SQIVND (reference sequence). CDR3 sequence reads: CASSSTHEQYF. In DNA, the CDR3 is TGTGCCAGTAGTTCAACACACGAGCAGTACTTC.

This clone is a singleton in its sample. This rearrangement joins TRBV29-1 to TRBJ2-7; 11 nucleotides align to TRBD2. This CDR3 spans 16 amino acids. Germline-derived CDR1 and CDR2 are SQVTM and ANQGSEA. Trimming removed 4 bases from V and 3 bases from J; junction bases left unmatched: 11. CDR3 in amino acids: CSVGGVAGGPVYEQYF. The CDR3 region has the DNA TGCAGCGTTGGGGGGGTAGCGGGAGGGCCTGTCTACGAGCAGTACTTC.

The chain links TRBV7-9 to TRBJ2-1; TRBD2 agrees at 7 bases. There are 13 residues in the CDR3. After removal of 5 bases from V and 6 bases from J, the junction contained 4 bases not matched to a gene. Germline V gene lookup returns CDR1 SEHNR and CDR2 FQNEAQ (reference sequence). CDR3 nucleotides: TGTGCCAGCAGCGTCGGGAGGCCCAATGAGCAGTTCTTC. It translates to CASSVGRPNEQFF.

The chain is built from TRBV20-1 and TRBJ1-3; D call uncertain. Looked up from germline, CDR1 is DFQATT and CDR2 is SNEGSKA (reference sequence). The CDR3 runs 11 residues. Trimming removed 6 bases at V and 4 bases at J, with 7 bases between. CDR3 DNA sequence: TGCAGTGCGCAGCGGGGAAACACCATATATTTT. This codes for CSAQRGNTIYF.

The rearrangement joins TRBV5-1 to TRBJ1-4, with TRBD1 identical over 8 bases. Germline trimming cut 5 bases from V and 4 bases from J; bases unmatched to any gene: 4. Per the germline V gene, CDR1 is SGHRS and CDR2 is YFSETQ. The CDR3 sequence is 14 residues long. Written as DNA, the CDR3 is TGCGCCAGCAGTGACAGGGGCGATAATGAAAAACTGTTTTTT. Amino acid sequence: CASSDRGDNEKLFF.

This clone was counted a few times. The J gene is TRBJ1-2, the V gene TRBV14; maybe TRBD1 (5 bases). The CDR3 is 15 residues long. Germline CDR1 is SGHDN and CDR2 is FVKESK. V shed 0 bases and J shed 7 bases, with 15 bases lying between them. CDR3 sequence reads: CASSQENQGTSGYTF. In DNA, the CDR3 is TGTGCCAGCAGCCAAGAGAATCAGGGTACCTCTGGCTACACCTTC.

The rearrangement uses TRBV7-9 and TRBJ2-2; 8 positions match TRBD2. This CDR3 region has 15 residues. Germline V lookup: CDR1 SEHNR, CDR2 FQNEAQ (reference sequence). V was clipped by 8 bases and J by 6 bases; unmatched bases: 11. This chain's CDR3 is CASHWISGMAGELFF. CDR3 sequence (DNA): TGTGCCAGCCACTGGATTAGCGGGATGGCCGGGGAGCTGTTTTTT.

The V and J genes are TRBV13 and TRBJ2-1; 10 nucleotides line up with TRBD2. Germline V gene sequence: CDR1 PRHDT, CDR2 FYEKMQ (reference sequence). This CDR3 is built from 16 residues. J lost 3 bases, V lost 4 bases, and 6 bases had no gene match. The DNA for the CDR3 is TGTGCCAGCAGCTCCCGGACTAGCGGAATCTACAATGAGCAGTTCTTC. Its protein is CASSSRTSGIYNEQFF.

This clone was seen just once. The genes are TRBV9 and TRBJ2-2, with 14 positions matching TRBD2. The V gene's germline CDR1 is SGDLS and CDR2 YYNGEE. The V segment lost 4 bases and the J segment 5 bases; nucleotides outside the gene matches: 4. The CDR3 sequence is 16 residues long. The CDR3 sequence is CASSHGTSGRTGELFF. In DNA form, the CDR3 reads TGTGCCAGCAGCCACGGGACTAGCGGGAGAACCGGGGAGCTGTTTTTT.

This clone occurred once. The gene calls are TRBV4-1 and TRBJ2-3, with D unclear. Deletions cut 1 base from V and 2 bases from J, with 13 bases between. The CDR3 runs 16 residues. Germline loops: CDR1 MGHRA, CDR2 YSYEKL. This CDR3 is CASSQAAQTYTDTQYF. As DNA, the CDR3 is TGCGCCAGCAGCCAAGCTGCACAGACCTACACAGATACGCAGTATTTT.

This clone has just a few counts. The chain employs TRBV11-1 and TRBJ2-1; possibly TRBD1 for D (5 bases). The germline V gene has CDR1 SGHAT and CDR2 FQDESV (reference sequence). V lost 5 bases, J lost 7 bases, and 9 bases lay in between. The CDR3 runs to 12 residues. The CDR3 coding sequence is TGTGCCAGCAGCAGGGGCAGGAATGAGCAGTTCTTC. Its protein product is CASSRGRNEQFF.

The rearrangement links TRBV27 to TRBJ2-1; the D gene is possibly TRBD2 (7 bases). Germline V lookup: CDR1 MNHEY, CDR2 SMNVEV (reference sequence). This CDR3 has 14 amino acids. Trimming cost V 7 bases and J 4 bases, with 14 bases left between them. DNA of the CDR3: TGTGCCAGCAATCGGGGGGCGAATTACAATGAGCAGTTCTTC. It encodes CASNRGANYNEQFF.

The V gene is TRBV6-5, the J gene TRBJ2-7; 12 bases are a match to TRBD2. The CDR3 runs 15 residues. In germline, CDR1 is MNHEY, CDR2 SVGAGI. The V gene end was trimmed by 0 bases and the J gene end by 4 bases; junction bases not matched to a gene: 1. CDR3 sequence: CASSYSGTSGYEQYF. CDR3 nucleotide sequence: TGTGCCAGCAGTTACTCCGGGACTAGCGGGTACGAGCAGTACTTC.

The chain carries TRBV6-4 and TRBJ1-1; D remains unclear. The germline V gene has CDR1 MRHNA and CDR2 SNTAGT. Trimming took off 2 bases at V and 5 bases at J, with 12 bases between the two ends. This CDR3 region has 14 residues. The DNA of the CDR3 is TGTGCCAGCAGTGACGGGGAAGAAGGAACTGAAGCTTTCTTT. It specifies CASSDGEEGTEAFF.

The J gene is TRBJ1-2, the V gene TRBV6-1, with TRBD1 matching over 7 bases. This CDR3 is 15 amino acids long. The V gene's germline CDR1 is MNHNS and CDR2 SASEGT. V dropped 3 bases and J dropped 5; count of bases not matched to a gene: 9. This CDR3 is CASSENRQGAYGYTF. CDR3 DNA: TGTGCCAGCAGTGAGAATAGACAGGGCGCTTATGGCTACACCTTC.

Sample share makes this clone large (0.1 to 1%). This rearrangement joins TRBV6-5 to TRBJ1-6; 8 bases match TRBD1. Germline V lookup: CDR1 MNHEY, CDR2 SVGAGI. The ends lost 5 bases at V and 5 bases at J; junction bases unmatched: 5. The CDR3 runs to 15 residues. The CDR3 protein is CASSRETGDNSPLHF. DNA of the CDR3: TGTGCCAGCAGTAGGGAGACAGGGGATAATTCACCCCTCCACTTT.